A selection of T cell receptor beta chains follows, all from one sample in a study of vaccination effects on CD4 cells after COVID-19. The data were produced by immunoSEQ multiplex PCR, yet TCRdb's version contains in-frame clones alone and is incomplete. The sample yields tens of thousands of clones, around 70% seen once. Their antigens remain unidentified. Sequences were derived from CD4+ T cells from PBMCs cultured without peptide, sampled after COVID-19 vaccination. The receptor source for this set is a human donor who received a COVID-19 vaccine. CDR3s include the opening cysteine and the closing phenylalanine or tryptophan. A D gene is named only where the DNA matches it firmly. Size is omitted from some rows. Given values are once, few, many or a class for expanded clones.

CASSQDRGTQYF | TGCGCCAGCAGCCAAGATCGCGGGACCCAGTACTTC | . | . | TRBJ2-5 | TRBV4-3
CASSQDQLRTRFNNEQFF | TGCGCCAGCAGCCAAGATCAGTTACGGACCCGTTTTAACAATGAGCAGTTCTTC | . | . | TRBJ2-1 | TRBV4-1
CASSYSNPGSGELFF | TGTGCCAGCAGTTACTCGAACCCGGGGTCCGGGGAGCTGTTTTTT | . | . | TRBJ2-2 | TRBV6-5
CASSLAQAAQETQYF | TGCGCCAGCAGCTTGGCTCAGGCGGCACAAGAGACCCAGTACTTC | . | . | TRBJ2-5 | TRBV5-1
CASSSSRTSYLGGEQFF | TGTGCCAGCAGCTCCTCCCGGACTAGCTATCTGGGTGGTGAGCAGTTCTTC | TRBD2 | . | TRBJ2-1 | TRBV7-2
CAWSPTLFYEQYF | TGTGCCTGGAGCCCGACACTTTTCTACGAGCAGTACTTC | . | few | TRBJ2-7 | TRBV30
CASSQRLSGRARNTGELFF | TGTGCCAGCAGTCAACGACTAAGCGGGAGGGCCCGAAACACCGGGGAGCTGTTTTTT | TRBD2 | . | TRBJ2-2 | TRBV6-6
CASSSAGTSAYNEQFF | TGTGCCAGCAGTTCAGCCGGGACTAGCGCCTACAATGAGCAGTTCTTC | TRBD2 | . | TRBJ2-1 | TRBV28
CASSPRGGKATNEKLFF | TGTGCCAGCAGTCCCCGGGGTGGGAAGGCGACTAATGAAAAACTGTTTTTT | . | . | TRBJ1-4 | TRBV6-6
CASSVTGTAINGYTF | TGTGCCAGTAGTGTAACCGGGACAGCCATCAACGGCTACACCTTC | TRBD1 | . | TRBJ1-2 | TRBV19
CASSMGQGSKSYNEQFF | TGTGCCAGCAGCATGGGACAGGGGTCGAAATCCTACAATGAGCAGTTCTTC | TRBD1 | . | TRBJ2-1 | TRBV5-4
CASSQLGARDNEQFF | TGCGCCAGCAGCCAATTGGGGGCAAGAGACAATGAGCAGTTCTTC | . | . | TRBJ2-1 | TRBV4-1
CASSETGVRAEAFF | TGTGCCAGCAGTGAAACGGGGGTGAGGGCTGAAGCTTTCTTT | . | . | TRBJ1-1 | TRBV25-1
CASGRDTGNTIYF | TGTGCTAGTGGCCGGGACACTGGAAACACCATATATTTT | . | once | TRBJ1-3 | TRBV12-5
CASSPRDGDYEQYF | TGTGCCAGCTCACCCCGGGACGGGGACTACGAGCAGTACTTC | . | . | TRBJ2-7 | TRBV18
CASSQDYENEQYF | TGTGCCAGCAGCCAAGATTACGAGAACGAGCAGTACTTC | . | . | TRBJ2-7 | TRBV4-2
CASSEGGRFADTQYF | TGTGCCAGCAGTGAGGGCGGGAGGTTTGCAGATACGCAGTATTTT | TRBD2 | . | TRBJ2-3 | TRBV2
CASSFRTSSIIQLYGYTF | TGTGCCAGCAGCTTTAGGACAAGCTCGATAATACAACTCTATGGCTACACCTTC | . | . | TRBJ1-2 | TRBV7-2
CASSLKRNTEAFF | TGTGCCAGCAGCTTAAAACGGAACACTGAAGCTTTCTTT | . | . | TRBJ1-1 | TRBV7-2
CASSQTSGNTIYF | TGTGCCAGCAGCCAAACCTCGGGAAACACCATATATTTT | . | . | TRBJ1-3 | TRBV3-1/TRBV3-2
CARSRKTGEKLFF | TGTGCCAGAAGCCGGAAGACAGGGGAAAAACTGTTTTTT | TRBD1 | . | TRBJ1-4 | TRBV5-3
CASSSPGQGLTEAFF | TGTGCCAGCAGCTCCCCCGGGCAGGGGCTCACTGAAGCTTTCTTT | . | . | TRBJ1-1 | TRBV5-4
CASSLRRGAPNNQPQHF | TGTGCCAGCAGTCTCCGTCGGGGGGCGCCAAACAATCAGCCCCAGCATTTT | . | few | TRBJ1-5 | TRBV28
CASSDQAGYEQYF | TGTGCCAGCAGCGACCAGGCTGGCTACGAGCAGTACTTC | . | . | TRBJ2-7 | TRBV7-8
CASSLAGSSYEQYF | TGTGCCAGCAGTCTAGCGGGGAGCTCCTACGAGCAGTACTTC | TRBD2 | . | TRBJ2-7 | TRBV6-5
CASSMVAGGLRKTQYF | TGTGCCAGTAGTATGGTAGCGGGAGGGCTAAGAAAGACCCAGTACTTC | TRBD2 | . | TRBJ2-5 | TRBV19
CAIMGSRTDTQYF | TGTGCCATCATGGGCTCGCGCACAGATACGCAGTATTTT | . | . | TRBJ2-3 | TRBV10-3
CASSQVPYNEQFF | TGTGCCAGCAGCCAAGTCCCCTACAATGAGCAGTTCTTC | . | few | TRBJ2-1 | TRBV4-2
CASSFVLSSYNSPLHF | TGTGCCAGCAGTTTCGTCCTCAGCTCCTATAATTCACCCCTCCACTTT | . | once | TRBJ1-6 | TRBV28
CASSLGQGSRQETQYF | TGCGCCAGCAGCTTGGGACAGGGCTCTCGCCAAGAGACCCAGTACTTC | TRBD1 | . | TRBJ2-5 | TRBV5-1
CASSTQGLAGGSEQFF | TGTGCCAGCAGCACGCAAGGACTAGCGGGAGGGAGTGAGCAGTTCTTC | TRBD2 | . | TRBJ2-1 | TRBV3-1/TRBV3-2
CASSFDRGMAGNTIYF | TGTGCCAGCAGCTTTGACAGGGGGATGGCTGGAAACACCATATATTTT | TRBD1 | . | TRBJ1-3 | TRBV5-5